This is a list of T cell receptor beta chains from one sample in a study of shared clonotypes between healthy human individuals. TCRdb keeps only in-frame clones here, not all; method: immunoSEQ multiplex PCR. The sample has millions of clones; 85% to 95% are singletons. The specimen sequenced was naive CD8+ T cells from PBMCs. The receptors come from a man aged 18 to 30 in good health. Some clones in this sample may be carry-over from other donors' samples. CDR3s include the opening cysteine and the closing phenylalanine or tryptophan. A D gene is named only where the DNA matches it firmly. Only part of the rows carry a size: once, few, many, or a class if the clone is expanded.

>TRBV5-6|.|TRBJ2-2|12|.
CASSSDTGELFF
TGTGCCAGCAGCTCCGACACCGGGGAGCTGTTTTTT
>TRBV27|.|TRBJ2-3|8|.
CASSHYRF
TGTGCCAGTTCCCACTACCGCTTT
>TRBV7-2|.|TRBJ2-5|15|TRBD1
CASSIWDSSQETQYF
TGTGCCAGCAGCATCTGGGACAGCAGCCAAGAGACCCAGTACTTC
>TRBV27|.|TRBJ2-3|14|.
CASTLAGPTDTQYF
TGTGCCAGCACCCTCGCGGGACCCACAGATACGCAGTATTTT
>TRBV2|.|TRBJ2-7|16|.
CASSDFERPSSYEQYF
TGTGCCAGCAGTGACTTTGAGCGGCCCTCATCCTACGAGCAGTACTTC
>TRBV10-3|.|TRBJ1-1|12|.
CAIRDINTEAFF
TGTGCCATCAGGGACATCAACACTGAAGCTTTCTTT
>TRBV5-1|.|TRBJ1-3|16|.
CASSLEPGLTGNTIYF
TGCGCCAGCAGCTTGGAGCCGGGGCTGACGGGAAACACCATATATTTT
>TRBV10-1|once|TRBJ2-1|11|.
CASSSGGEQFF
TGCGCCAGCAGTTCAGGCGGTGAGCAGTTCTTC
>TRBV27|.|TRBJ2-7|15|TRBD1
CASSLSGTGFFEQYF
TGTGCCAGCAGTTTATCCGGGACAGGGTTTTTCGAGCAGTACTTC
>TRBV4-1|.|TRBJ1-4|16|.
CASSPRKQKPNEKLFF
TGCGCCAGCAGCCCCCGAAAGCAGAAGCCTAATGAAAAACTGTTTTTT
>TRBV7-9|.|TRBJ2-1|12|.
CASSLAVPEQFF
TGTGCCAGCAGCTTAGCGGTCCCCGAGCAGTTCTTC
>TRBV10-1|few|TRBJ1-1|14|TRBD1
CASSVNRGNTEAFF
TGCGCCAGCAGTGTAAACAGGGGGAACACTGAAGCTTTCTTT
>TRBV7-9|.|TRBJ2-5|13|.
CASSPFSWETQYF
TGTGCCAGCAGCCCCTTCAGTTGGGAGACCCAGTACTTC
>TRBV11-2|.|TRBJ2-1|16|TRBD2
CASSLPGLPPHNEQFF
TGTGCCAGCAGCTTACCGGGACTACCTCCCCACAATGAGCAGTTCTTC
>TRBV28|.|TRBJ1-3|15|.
CASSPVRGPGNTIYF
TGTGCCAGCAGCCCTGTCCGAGGGCCTGGAAACACCATATATTTT
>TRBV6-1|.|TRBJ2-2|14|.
CASRGLVSTGELFF
TGTGCCAGCAGAGGGCTTGTGAGTACCGGGGAGCTGTTTTTT
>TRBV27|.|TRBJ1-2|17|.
CASSLSPHRAVRAGYTF
TGTGCCAGCAGTTTATCTCCCCATCGGGCAGTTCGGGCTGGCTACACCTTC
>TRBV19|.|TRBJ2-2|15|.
CASSNRTAHTGELFF
TGTGCCAGTAGTAACCGGACAGCCCACACCGGGGAGCTGTTTTTT
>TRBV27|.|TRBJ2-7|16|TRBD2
CASSPSAGESSYEQYF
TGTGCCAGCAGTCCTAGCGCGGGGGAGAGCTCCTACGAGCAGTACTTC
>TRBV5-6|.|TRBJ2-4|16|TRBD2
CASSSGGAGRQNIQYF
TGTGCCAGCAGCTCCGGGGGAGCGGGGCGTCAAAACATTCAGTACTTC
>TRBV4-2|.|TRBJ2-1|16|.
CASSQEGGRIYNEQFF
TGTGCCAGCAGCCAAGAGGGCGGACGGATCTACAATGAGCAGTTCTTC
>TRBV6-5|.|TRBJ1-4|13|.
CASSPKGSEKLFF
TGTGCCAGCAGTCCCAAGGGGTCTGAAAAACTGTTTTTT
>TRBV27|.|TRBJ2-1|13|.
CASSLSSYNEQFF
TGTGCCAGCAGTTTATCTTCCTACAATGAGCAGTTCTTC
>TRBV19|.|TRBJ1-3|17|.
CASSTQTVTSSGNTIYF
TGTGCCAGTAGTACCCAGACAGTTACCAGCTCTGGAAACACCATATATTTT
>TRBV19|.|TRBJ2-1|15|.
CASSIAWPSYNEQFF
TGTGCCAGTAGTATCGCCTGGCCTTCCTACAATGAGCAGTTCTTC
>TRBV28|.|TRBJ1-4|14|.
CASSSRRDPEKLFF
TGTGCCAGCAGTTCTCGGAGGGACCCTGAAAAACTGTTTTTT
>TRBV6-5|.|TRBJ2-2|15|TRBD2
CASSYDLAGTGELFF
TGTGCCAGCAGTTACGATCTAGCGGGCACCGGGGAGCTGTTTTTT
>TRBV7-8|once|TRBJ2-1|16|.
CASSLVRGAPYNEQFF
TGTGCCAGCAGCTTAGTCAGGGGGGCACCCTACAATGAGCAGTTCTTC
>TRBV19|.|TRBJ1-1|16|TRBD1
CASSWDREVMNTEAFF
TGTGCCAGTAGCTGGGACAGGGAGGTAATGAACACTGAAGCTTTCTTT
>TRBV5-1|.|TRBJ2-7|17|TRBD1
CASRHGQDGSRVHEQYF
TGCGCCAGCAGGCACGGACAGGACGGTTCGAGGGTCCACGAGCAGTACTTC
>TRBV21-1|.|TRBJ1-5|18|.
CASSKEWAGPLLGQPQHF
TGTGCCAGCAGCAAAGAATGGGCAGGGCCCCTCCTGGGTCAGCCCCAGCATTTT
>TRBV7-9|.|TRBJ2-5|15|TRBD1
CASSERQGVKETQYF
TGTGCCAGCAGCGAAAGACAGGGGGTAAAAGAGACCCAGTACTTC
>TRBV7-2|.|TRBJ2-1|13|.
CASSPRGYNEQFF
TGTGCCAGCAGCCCCAGAGGGTACAATGAGCAGTTCTTC
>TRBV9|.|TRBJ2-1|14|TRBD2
CASSVSGGGNEQFF
TGTGCCAGCAGCGTTAGCGGGGGTGGGAATGAGCAGTTCTTC
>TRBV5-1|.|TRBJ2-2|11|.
CATGYTGELFF
TGCGCCACAGGCTACACCGGGGAGCTGTTTTTT
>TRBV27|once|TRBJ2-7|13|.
CASMAGVFAEQYF
TGTGCCAGCATGGCAGGCGTCTTTGCCGAGCAGTACTTC
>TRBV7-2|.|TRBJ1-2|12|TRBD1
CASSGQVYGYTF
TGTGCCAGCAGCGGACAGGTCTATGGCTACACCTTC
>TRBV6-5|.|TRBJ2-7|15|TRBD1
CASSYAYQGAYEQYF
TGTGCCAGCAGTTACGCGTATCAGGGGGCCTACGAGCAGTACTTC
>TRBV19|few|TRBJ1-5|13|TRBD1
CASTGTGNQPQHF
TGTGCCAGCACCGGGACAGGGAATCAGCCCCAGCATTTT
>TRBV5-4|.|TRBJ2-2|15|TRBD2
CASSWKREVSGELFF
TGTGCCAGCAGCTGGAAGCGGGAAGTGTCCGGGGAGCTGTTTTTT